This entry concerns a single T cell receptor beta chain. Its matching antigen is unknown. The record originates from a study of radiotherapy plus CTLA-4 blockade in lung cancer. For the study at large: Overall, 18% of patients showed an objective response, while 31% attained disease control. Study-level findings and limits: Expansion of tumor-derived TCR clones was observed in blood after radiotherapy plus ipilimumab.

Chemo-refractory metastatic non-small-cell lung cancer patients were treated with focal radiation plus CTLA-4 blockade with ipilimumab. The method was immunoSEQ multiplex PCR; TCRdb's version includes in-frame clones alone and lacks a portion of them. The sample lists about 98,000 clones; 82% were seen once. Germline V lookup: CDR1 SGHTA, CDR2 FQGNSA. There are 13 residues in the CDR3. V was cut by 5 bases and J by 6 bases, with 10 bases left in between. This TCR was sampled from a human donor with non-small cell lung cancer who had a partial response to radiotherapy plus ipilimumab. This chain uses TRBV7-2 with TRBJ2-2; possibly TRBD1 for D (5 bases). This specimen was peripheral blood, taken from a patient treated with radiotherapy plus ipilimumab. For the CDR3, the DNA is TGTGCCAGCAGCCTTCAGGGCTCCGGGGAGCTGTTTTTT. Encoded protein: CASSLQGSGELFF.